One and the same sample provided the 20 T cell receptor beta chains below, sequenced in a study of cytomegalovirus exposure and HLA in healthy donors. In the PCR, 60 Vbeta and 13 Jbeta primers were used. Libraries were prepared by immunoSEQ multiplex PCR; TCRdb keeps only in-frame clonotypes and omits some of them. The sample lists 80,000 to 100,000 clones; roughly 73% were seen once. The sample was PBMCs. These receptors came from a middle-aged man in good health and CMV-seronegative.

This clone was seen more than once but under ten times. CDR3 sequence (DNA): TGTGCCAGCGGGGGACAGGGCGGTGAAAAACTGTTTTTT. Its protein is CASGGQGGEKLFF. The chain has TRBV2 and TRBJ1-4, with 9 bases fitting TRBD1. The length of the CDR3 is 13 residues. V shed 8 bases and J 7 bases; nucleotides not matched to a gene: 5. Per germline, CDR1 SNHLY and CDR2 FYNNEI.

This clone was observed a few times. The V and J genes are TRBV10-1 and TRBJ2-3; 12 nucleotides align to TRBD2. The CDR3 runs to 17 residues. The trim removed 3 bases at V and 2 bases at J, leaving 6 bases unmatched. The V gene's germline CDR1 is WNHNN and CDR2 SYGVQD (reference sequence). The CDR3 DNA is TGCGCCAGCAGTGACCCCAGGACTAGCGGGGTCACAGATACGCAGTATTTT. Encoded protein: CASSDPRTSGVTDTQYF.

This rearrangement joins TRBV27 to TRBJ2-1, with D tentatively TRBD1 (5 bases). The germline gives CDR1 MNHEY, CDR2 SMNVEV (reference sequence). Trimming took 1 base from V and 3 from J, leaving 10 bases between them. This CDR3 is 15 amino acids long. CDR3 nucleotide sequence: TGTGCCAGCAGTTTATTGGGGCAGATCTACAATGAGCAGTTCTTC. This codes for CASSLLGQIYNEQFF.

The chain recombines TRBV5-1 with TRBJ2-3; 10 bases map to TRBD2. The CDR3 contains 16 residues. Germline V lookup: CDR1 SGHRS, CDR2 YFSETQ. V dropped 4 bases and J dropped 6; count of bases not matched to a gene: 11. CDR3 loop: CASSRSSGGLLDTQYF. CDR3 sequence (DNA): TGCGCCAGCAGCCGCTCTAGCGGGGGCCTGCTCGATACGCAGTATTTT.

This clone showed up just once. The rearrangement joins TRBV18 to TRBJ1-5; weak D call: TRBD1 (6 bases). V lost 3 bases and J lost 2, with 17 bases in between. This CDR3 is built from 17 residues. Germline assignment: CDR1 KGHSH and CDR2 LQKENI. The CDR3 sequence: CASSPPYRGAGNQPQHF. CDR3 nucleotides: TGTGCCAGCTCACCGCCATACCGGGGGGCGGGCAATCAGCCCCAGCATTTT.

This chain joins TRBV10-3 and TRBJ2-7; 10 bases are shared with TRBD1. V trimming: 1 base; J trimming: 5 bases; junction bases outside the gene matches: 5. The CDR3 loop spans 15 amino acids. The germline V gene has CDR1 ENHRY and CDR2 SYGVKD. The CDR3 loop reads CAISEFPGQGHEQYF. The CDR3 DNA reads TGTGCCATCAGTGAGTTTCCGGGACAGGGGCACGAGCAGTACTTC.

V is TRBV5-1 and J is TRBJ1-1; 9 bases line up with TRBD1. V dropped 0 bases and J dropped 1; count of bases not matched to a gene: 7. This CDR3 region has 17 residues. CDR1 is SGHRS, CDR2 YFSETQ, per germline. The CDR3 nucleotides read TGCGCCAGCAGCTTGGGGAATCCGGGACAGGGGAACACTGAAGCTTTCTTT. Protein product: CASSLGNPGQGNTEAFF.

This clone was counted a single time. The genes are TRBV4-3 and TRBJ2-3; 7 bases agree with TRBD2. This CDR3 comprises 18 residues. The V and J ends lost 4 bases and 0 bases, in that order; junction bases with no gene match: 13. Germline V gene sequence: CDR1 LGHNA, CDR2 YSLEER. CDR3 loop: CASSPRTRGDWSTDTQYF. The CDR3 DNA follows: TGCGCCAGCAGCCCCAGGACTAGAGGGGATTGGAGCACAGATACGCAGTATTTT.

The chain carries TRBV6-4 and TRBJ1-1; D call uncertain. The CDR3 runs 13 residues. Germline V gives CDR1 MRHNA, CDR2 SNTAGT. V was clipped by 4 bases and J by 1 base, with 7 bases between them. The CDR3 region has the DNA TGTGCCAGCAGTGTCGAGGGGAACACTGAAGCTTTCTTT. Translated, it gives CASSVEGNTEAFF.

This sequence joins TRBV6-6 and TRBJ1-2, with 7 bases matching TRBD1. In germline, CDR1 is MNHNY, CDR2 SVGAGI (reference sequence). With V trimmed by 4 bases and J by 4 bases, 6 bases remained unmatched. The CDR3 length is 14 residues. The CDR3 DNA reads TGTGCCAGCAGTTTGAAGGGGGCGGCCTATGGCTACACCTTC. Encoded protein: CASSLKGAAYGYTF.

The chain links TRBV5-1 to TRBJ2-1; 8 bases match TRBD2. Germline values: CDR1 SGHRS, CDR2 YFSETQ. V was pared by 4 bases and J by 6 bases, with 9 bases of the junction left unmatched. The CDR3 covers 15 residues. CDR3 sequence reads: CASSPLRGGFNEQFF. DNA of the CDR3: TGCGCCAGCAGCCCCCTTCGCGGGGGGTTCAATGAGCAGTTCTTC.

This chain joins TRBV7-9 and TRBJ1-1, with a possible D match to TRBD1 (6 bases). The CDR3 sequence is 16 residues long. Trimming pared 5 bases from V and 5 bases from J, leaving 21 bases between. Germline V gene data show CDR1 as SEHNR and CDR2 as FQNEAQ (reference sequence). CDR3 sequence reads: CASSTRTDRAGTEAFF. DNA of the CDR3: TGTGCCAGCAGCACTCGGACAGACCGAGCGGGGACTGAAGCTTTCTTT. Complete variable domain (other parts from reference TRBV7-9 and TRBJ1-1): DTGVSQNPRHKITKRGQNVTFRCDPISEHNRLYWYRQTLGQGPEFLTYFQNEAQLEKSRLLSDRFSAERPKGSFSTLEIQRTEQGDSAMYLCASSTRTDRAGTEAFFGQGTRLTVV.

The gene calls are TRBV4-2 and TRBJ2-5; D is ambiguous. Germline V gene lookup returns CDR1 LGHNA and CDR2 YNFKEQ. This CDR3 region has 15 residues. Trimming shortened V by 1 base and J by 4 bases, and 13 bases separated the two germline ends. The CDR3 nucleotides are TGTGCCAGCAGCCAAGGGTACGCGATCGGAGAGACCCAGTACTTC. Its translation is CASSQGYAIGETQYF.

The DNA of the CDR3 is TGTGCCAGCGACCGGGACACCCCTCCTAACGAGCAGTACTTC. The encoded protein is CASDRDTPPNEQYF. The chain has TRBV2 and TRBJ2-7; D perhaps matches TRBD1 (6 bases). CDR3 size: 14 residues. The V gene's germline CDR1 is SNHLY and CDR2 FYNNEI. V was pared by 8 bases and J by 5 bases, with 19 bases between.

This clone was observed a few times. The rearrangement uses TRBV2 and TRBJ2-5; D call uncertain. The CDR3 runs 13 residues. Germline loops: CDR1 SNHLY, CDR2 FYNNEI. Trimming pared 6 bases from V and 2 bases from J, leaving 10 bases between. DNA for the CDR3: TGTGCCAGCAGCCGACTGGTTCAAGAGACCCAGTACTTC. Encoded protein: CASSRLVQETQYF.

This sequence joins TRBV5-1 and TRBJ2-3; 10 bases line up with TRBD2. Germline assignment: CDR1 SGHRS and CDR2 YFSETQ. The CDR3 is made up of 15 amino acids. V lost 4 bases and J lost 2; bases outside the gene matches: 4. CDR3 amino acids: CASSPGTSATDTQYF. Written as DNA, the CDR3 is TGCGCCAGCAGCCCCGGGACTAGCGCCACAGATACGCAGTATTTT.

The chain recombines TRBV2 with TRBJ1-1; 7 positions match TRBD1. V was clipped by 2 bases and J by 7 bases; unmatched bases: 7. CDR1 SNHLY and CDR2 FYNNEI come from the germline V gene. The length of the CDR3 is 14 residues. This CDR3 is CASSEWGQSHEAFF. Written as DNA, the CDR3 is TGTGCCAGCAGTGAATGGGGACAGTCCCATGAAGCTTTCTTT.

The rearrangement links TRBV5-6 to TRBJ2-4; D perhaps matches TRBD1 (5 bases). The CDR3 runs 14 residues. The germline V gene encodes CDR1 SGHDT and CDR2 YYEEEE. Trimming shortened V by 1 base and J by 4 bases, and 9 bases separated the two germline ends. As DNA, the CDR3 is TGTGCCAGCAGCTTGATGGCAGGGAAAAACATTCAGTACTTC. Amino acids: CASSLMAGKNIQYF.

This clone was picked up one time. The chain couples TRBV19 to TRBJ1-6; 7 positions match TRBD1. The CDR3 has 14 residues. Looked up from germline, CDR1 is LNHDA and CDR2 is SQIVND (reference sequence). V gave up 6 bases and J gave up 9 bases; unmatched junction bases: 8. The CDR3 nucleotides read TGTGCCAGTAGCCTAGACAGGGCTGGTTCACCCCTCCACTTT. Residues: CASSLDRAGSPLHF.

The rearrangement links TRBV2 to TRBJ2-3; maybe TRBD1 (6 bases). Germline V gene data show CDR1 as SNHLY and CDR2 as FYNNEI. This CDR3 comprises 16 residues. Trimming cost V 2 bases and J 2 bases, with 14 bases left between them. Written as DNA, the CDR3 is TGTGCCAGCAGTGAACTCTGGGGGCAGATCACAGATACGCAGTATTTT. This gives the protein CASSELWGQITDTQYF.